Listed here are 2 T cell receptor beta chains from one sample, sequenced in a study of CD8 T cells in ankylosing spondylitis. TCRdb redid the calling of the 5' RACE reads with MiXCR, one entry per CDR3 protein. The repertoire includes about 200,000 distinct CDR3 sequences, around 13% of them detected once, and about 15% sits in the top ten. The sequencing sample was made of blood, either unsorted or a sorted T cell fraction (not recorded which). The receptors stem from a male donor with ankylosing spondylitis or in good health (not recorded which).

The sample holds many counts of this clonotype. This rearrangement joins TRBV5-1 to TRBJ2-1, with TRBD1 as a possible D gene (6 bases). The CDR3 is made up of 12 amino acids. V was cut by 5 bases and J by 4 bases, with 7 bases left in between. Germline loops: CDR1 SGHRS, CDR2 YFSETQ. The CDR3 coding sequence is TGCGCCAGCAGTACAGGGTACAATGAGCAGTTCTTC. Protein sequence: CASSTGYNEQFF. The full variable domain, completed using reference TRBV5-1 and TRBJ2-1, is KAGVTQTPRYLIKTRGQQVTLSCSPISGHRSVSWYQQTPGQGLQFLFEYFSETQRNKGNFPGRFSGRQFSNSRSEMNVSTLELGDSALYLCASSTGYNEQFFGPGTRLTVL.

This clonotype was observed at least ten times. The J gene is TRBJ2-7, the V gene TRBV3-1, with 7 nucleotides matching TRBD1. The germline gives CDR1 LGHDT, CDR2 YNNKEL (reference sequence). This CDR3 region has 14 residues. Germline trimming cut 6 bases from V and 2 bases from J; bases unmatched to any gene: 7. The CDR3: CASRPGQDTYEQYF. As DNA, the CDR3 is TGTGCCAGCAGACCCGGACAGGATACCTACGAGCAGTACTTC.